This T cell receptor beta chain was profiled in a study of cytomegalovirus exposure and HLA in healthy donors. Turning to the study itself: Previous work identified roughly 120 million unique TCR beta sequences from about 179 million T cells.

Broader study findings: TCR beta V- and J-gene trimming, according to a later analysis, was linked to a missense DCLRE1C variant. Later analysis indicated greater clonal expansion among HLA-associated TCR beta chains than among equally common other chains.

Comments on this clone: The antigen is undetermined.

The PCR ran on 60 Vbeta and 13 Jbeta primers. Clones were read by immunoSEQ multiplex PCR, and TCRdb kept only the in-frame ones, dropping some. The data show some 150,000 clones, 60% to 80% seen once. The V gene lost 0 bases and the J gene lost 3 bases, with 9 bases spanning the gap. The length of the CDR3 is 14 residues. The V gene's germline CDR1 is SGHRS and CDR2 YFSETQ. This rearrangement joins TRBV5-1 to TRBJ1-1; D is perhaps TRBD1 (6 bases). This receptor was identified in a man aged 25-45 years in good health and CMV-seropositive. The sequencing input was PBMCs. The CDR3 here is CASSLATGHTEAFF. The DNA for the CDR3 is TGCGCCAGCAGCTTGGCCACAGGGCACACTGAAGCTTTCTTT. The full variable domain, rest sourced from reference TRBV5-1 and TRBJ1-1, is KAGVTQTPRYLIKTRGQQVTLSCSPISGHRSVSWYQQTPGQGLQFLFEYFSETQRNKGNFPGRFSGRQFSNSRSEMNVSTLELGDSALYLCASSLATGHTEAFFGQGTRLTVV.